The source of this T cell receptor beta chain is a study of CD8 T cells in ankylosing spondylitis. Study findings and constraints: One TCR beta motif, made up of under ten highly homologous variants, appeared characteristic of ankylosing spondylitis blood.

There are a few counts of this clonotype. No antigen is known for it. Germline V gene sequence: CDR1 MDHEN, CDR2 SYDVKM. The V end lost 8 bases, the J end lost 4 bases, and 15 bases lay between the germline ends. This CDR3 region has 13 residues. Each CDR3 protein gets one entry after TCRdb re-called the 5' RACE reads with MiXCR. The sample includes around 390,000 distinct CDR3 sequences, about a fifth of them seen just once. The sequence came from a male donor with ankylosing spondylitis. Sequencing was performed on blood, either unsorted or a sorted T cell fraction (not recorded which). V gene TRBV28 combines with J gene TRBJ2-7; D may be TRBD1 or TRBD2 (5 bases each). The DNA of the CDR3 is TGTGCCAGCTTCGAGGGTAGGGGTTACGAGCAGTACTTC. Residues: CASFEGRGYEQYF.